This is a list of T cell receptor beta chains from one sample in a study of PD-1 blockade in classical Hodgkin lymphoma. Method: immunoSEQ multiplex PCR; TCRdb's copy keeps in-frame clones and lacks some. The table records nearly 50,000 clones, around 76% of them present only once. Here the sequenced sample was peripheral blood mononuclear cells (PBMCs), taken before the fourth cycle of nivolumab. These receptors were collected from a human donor with classical Hodgkin lymphoma. Both conserved end residues are trimmed from each CDR3. The D gene is left open where the match is weak.

V,J,D,CDR3
TRBV30,TRBJ2-3,TRBD2,AWNLASGRTPPRFCTQY
TRBV2,TRBJ2-5,TRBD2,ASSGAGVKETQY
TRBV9,TRBJ1-1,NA,ASSPEGVVGSEAF
TRBV28,TRBJ1-3,NA,ASSYSKGDFSGNTIY
TRBV6-5,TRBJ2-3,NA,ASSSRATGTDTQY
TRBV9,TRBJ2-2,NA,ASSPVATNTGELF
TRBV6-5,TRBJ1-4,NA,ASSYSTGKGILF
TRBV5-1,TRBJ2-1,TRBD2,ASSAGTSGPYEQF
TRBV5-1,TRBJ2-5,NA,ASSLGGAEETQY
TRBV5-1,TRBJ2-5,TRBD1,ASSPFLDRGFETQY
TRBV9,TRBJ1-2,TRBD1,ASSTTGTGHGYT
TRBV28,TRBJ1-1,TRBD1,ASSYGDRLTPNTEAF
TRBV7-2,TRBJ2-3,TRBD2,ASSPLAGETDTQY
TRBV11-3,TRBJ2-2,NA,ASSLKGAGELF
TRBV9,TRBJ1-1,NA,ASSPVGLEAF
TRBV27,TRBJ2-7,NA,ASSPGLTYEQY
TRBV29-1,TRBJ2-5,NA,SAEWGKETQY
TRBV6-6,TRBJ1-2,NA,ASTPRGEGYGYT
TRBV7-2,TRBJ2-5,NA,ASSLGPAIYD
TRBV27,TRBJ1-1,NA,ASSSQYESTEAF